This TCR beta chain was sequenced during a study of blood T cell repertoires in COVID-19. In the study overall: The samples span acute and convalescent COVID-19 from the United States, Italy and Spain. In each case, the material was cDNA or gDNA derived from T cells, B-cell-depleted T cells, or PBMCs.

The method was immunoSEQ multiplex PCR; TCRdb's version includes in-frame clones alone and lacks a portion of them. Among about 400,000 clones listed, 88% were seen once. This clone was found a few times. The length of the CDR3 is 13 residues. Losses at the gene ends were 3 bases for V and 6 bases for J; bases not matched to a gene: 4. CDR1 DFQATT and CDR2 SNEGSKA come from the germline V gene (reference sequence). The source material was PBMCs or T cells enriched from blood (not recorded which). This TCR derives from a woman between 35 and 50 years old with acute COVID-19. This chain connects TRBV20-1 to TRBJ2-1, with 8 bases that match TRBD1. DNA for the CDR3: TGCAGTGCTAGTAGGACAGGGATCAATGAGCAGTTCTTC. Encoded protein: CSASRTGINEQFF.